Below are 28 T cell receptor beta chains sequenced from a single sample in a study of blood T cell repertoires in COVID-19. Sequenced by immunoSEQ multiplex PCR; TCRdb stores in-frame clones only, minus some. The repertoire has roughly 300,000 clones, nearly 90% of them found once; the top ten carry 1.8%. The specimen was peripheral blood. The receptor source for this set is a woman aged 25 to 39 with COVID-19, enrolled during active disease.

J is TRBJ1-1 and V is TRBV4-3; D not certain. The CDR3 totals 14 residues. Germline CDR1 reads LGHNA; CDR2 reads YSLEER. Trimming removed 1 base at V and 4 bases at J, with 10 bases between. CDR3 amino acids: CASSQARAPTEAFF. CDR3 in DNA: TGCGCCAGCAGCCAAGCGCGGGCGCCCACTGAAGCTTTCTTT.

V usage is TRBV15 and J usage is TRBJ2-7; D perhaps matches TRBD2 (5 bases). This CDR3 has 14 residues. Trimming removed 5 bases at V and 6 bases at J, with 17 bases between. Germline lookup yields CDR1 LNHNV and CDR2 YYDKDF (reference sequence). The CDR3 sequence is CATSLAFLGSEQYF. The CDR3 bases are TGTGCCACCAGCCTAGCTTTTCTCGGCTCCGAGCAGTACTTC.

The chain recombines TRBV11-2 with TRBJ2-1; TRBD2 might be the D (5 bases). Per germline, CDR1 SGHAT and CDR2 FQNNGV. The CDR3 runs 13 residues. Trimming stripped 5 bases from V and 6 bases from J, with 11 bases between. The CDR3 spells CASSAGIGNEQFF. CDR3 bases: TGTGCCAGCAGCGCCGGGATTGGCAATGAGCAGTTCTTC.

This chain joins TRBV27 and TRBJ1-4; D not certain. The germline V gene encodes CDR1 MNHEY and CDR2 SMNVEV (reference sequence). The CDR3 loop spans 11 amino acids. The V gene lost 8 bases and the J gene lost 2 bases, with 3 bases spanning the gap. This CDR3 is CASATNEKLFF. CDR3 bases: TGTGCCAGCGCGACTAATGAAAAACTGTTTTTT.

This sequence joins TRBV2 and TRBJ1-2; D is unclear. This CDR3 comprises 14 residues. Germline V gene sequence: CDR1 SNHLY, CDR2 FYNNEI. V was cut by 7 bases and J by 5 bases, with 17 bases left in between. CDR3 nucleotides: TGTGCCAGCACCCACGGGGTCCGGGCATATGGCTACACCTTC. It yields the protein CASTHGVRAYGYTF.

The chain combines TRBV28 with TRBJ2-7, with 7 bases that match TRBD1. CDR3 length: 12 amino acids. With 5 bases clipped from V and 6 bases from J, the junction kept 4 bases outside the gene matches. CDR1 and CDR2 (germline): MDHEN, SYDVKM. In DNA, the CDR3 is TGTGCCAGCAGTATCTACAGGGGCGAGCAGTACGTC. It translates to CASSIYRGEQYV.

V usage is TRBV3-1 (or the pseudogene TRBV3-2) and J usage is TRBJ2-1; 7 nucleotides line up with TRBD1. J lost 15 bases, V lost 3 bases, and 8 bases had no gene match. CDR1 is LGHDT, CDR2 YNNKEL, per germline (reference sequence). This CDR3 region has 12 residues. The CDR3 DNA sequence: TGTGCCAGCAGCCACTCGGGACAGCCGGGGTTCTTC. Its translation: CASSHSGQPGFF.

The rearrangement links TRBV7-2 to TRBJ1-1; D is unclear. V lost 3 bases and J 4 bases, leaving 9 bases between the germline ends. The V gene's germline CDR1 is SGHTA and CDR2 FQGNSA. CDR3 length: 13 residues. The CDR3 spells CASSFARSTEAFF. The CDR3 DNA is TGTGCCAGCAGCTTCGCACGGAGCACTGAAGCTTTCTTT.

The chain employs TRBV5-4 and TRBJ1-3, with a weak D call TRBD1 (6 bases). CDR3 length equals 14 residues. V lost 3 bases, J lost 1 base, and 8 bases lay in between. Per germline, CDR1 SGHNT and CDR2 YYREEE (reference sequence). CDR3 amino acids: CASSSTGSGNTIYF. As DNA, the CDR3 is TGTGCCAGCAGCTCAACAGGGTCTGGAAACACCATATATTTT. Full variable domain (missing parts from reference TRBV5-4 and TRBJ1-3): ETGVTQSPTHLIKTRGQQVTLRCSSQSGHNTVSWYQQALGQGPQFIFQYYREEENGRGNFPPRFSGLQFPNYSSELNVNALELDDSALYLCASSSTGSGNTIYFGEGSWLTVV.

In its sample, this clone was seen a few times. The chain employs TRBV2 and TRBJ1-6; D possibly corresponds to TRBD1 (6 bases). This CDR3 spans 16 amino acids. V dropped 4 bases and J dropped 4 bases, with 14 bases sitting between them. Germline V CDR1 and CDR2: SNHLY, FYNNEI. This CDR3 reads CASSADRLIYNSPLHF. For the CDR3, the DNA is TGTGCCAGCAGTGCAGACAGGCTTATATATAATTCACCCCTCCACTTT. Full variable domain (outside the CDR3, taken from reference TRBV2 and TRBJ1-6): EPEVTQTPSHQVTQMGQEVILRCVPISNHLYFYWYRQILGQKVEFLVSFYNNEISEKSEIFDDQFSVERPDGSNFTLKIRSTKLEDSAMYFCASSADRLIYNSPLHFGNGTRLTVT.

The genes are TRBV19 and TRBJ2-7; TRBD1 aligns across 7 bases. Germline-derived CDR1 and CDR2 are LNHDA and SQIVND (reference sequence). Germline trimming cut 4 bases from V and 4 bases from J; bases unmatched to any gene: 7. CDR3 length: 14 residues. CDR3 region: CASSRDRVSYEQYF. The CDR3 DNA reads TGTGCCAGTAGTAGAGACAGGGTATCATACGAGCAGTACTTC.

The chain employs TRBV27 and TRBJ1-5; possibly TRBD1 for D (5 bases). V shed 5 bases and J shed 2 bases, with 7 bases lying between them. The CDR3 sequence is 13 residues long. Germline CDR1 is MNHEY and CDR2 is SMNVEV (reference sequence). CDR3: CASSTRGNQPQHF. The CDR3 DNA is TGTGCCAGCAGTACCAGGGGCAATCAGCCCCAGCATTTT.

The chain carries TRBV19 and TRBJ2-2; 7 bases match TRBD1. CDR1 and CDR2 (germline): LNHDA, SQIVND (reference sequence). V lost 4 bases and J lost 2; bases outside the gene matches: 7. CDR3 length equals 16 residues. This CDR3 is CASSTLHRGNTGELFF. CDR3 nucleotide sequence: TGTGCCAGTAGTACCCTCCACAGGGGTAACACCGGGGAGCTGTTTTTT.

This chain uses TRBV5-4 with TRBJ1-2; TRBD1 matches 9 bases. In germline, CDR1 is SGHNT, CDR2 YYREEE (reference sequence). The CDR3 totals 16 residues. V was clipped by 3 bases and J by 7 bases; unmatched bases: 13. This CDR3 reads CASSSGEYDRGSGYTF. In DNA form, the CDR3 reads TGTGCCAGCAGCTCTGGCGAATATGACAGGGGGTCTGGCTACACCTTC.

This clone was observed once. V gene TRBV5-5 combines with J gene TRBJ2-5, with D possibly matching TRBD1 (6 bases). Per the germline V gene, CDR1 is SGHKS and CDR2 is YYEKEE (reference sequence). The CDR3 runs 15 residues. Trimming took 3 bases from V and 5 from J, leaving 17 bases between them. CDR3 residues: CASSWSTGQGETQYF. The CDR3 DNA reads as TGTGCCAGCAGCTGGAGCACAGGGCAGGGGGAGACCCAGTACTTC.

This chain joins TRBV7-2 and TRBJ2-7; 8 bases fit TRBD2. Germline V gene data show CDR1 as SGHTA and CDR2 as FQGNSA. V shed 5 bases, J shed 3 bases, and the junction held 6 bases outside the gene matches. The CDR3 totals 14 residues. The CDR3 DNA reads as TGTGCCAGCAGCCCACAGGGACTAGACTACGAGCAGTACTTC. Translation gives CASSPQGLDYEQYF.

The J gene is TRBJ1-2, the V gene TRBV2; TRBD1 matches at 8 bases. The length of the CDR3 is 13 residues. With 6 bases clipped from V and 3 bases from J, the junction kept 3 bases outside the gene matches. Per germline, CDR1 SNHLY and CDR2 FYNNEI. CDR3 DNA: TGTGCCAGCAGGGCGACAGGGGACTATGGCTACACCTTC. Amino acids: CASRATGDYGYTF.

This clone appeared once. The V call is TRBV10-2, the J call TRBJ1-1; D unresolved. The CDR3 length is 13 residues. Trimming removed 0 bases at V and 7 bases at J, with 9 bases between. The V gene's germline CDR1 is WSHSY and CDR2 SAAADI. DNA of the CDR3: TGCGCCAGCAGTGAGTCTTTTGGCAGTGAAGCTTTCTTT. Its protein product is CASSESFGSEAFF.

The gene calls are TRBV7-8 and TRBJ1-2; D is undetermined. Germline CDR1 reads SGHVS; CDR2 reads FQNEAQ. This CDR3 comprises 14 residues. V gave up 5 bases and J gave up 4 bases, with 14 bases separating them. CDR3 sequence: CASSPSEVSYGYTF. In DNA form, the CDR3 reads TGTGCCAGCAGCCCCTCGGAGGTCTCCTATGGCTACACCTTC.

The J gene is TRBJ1-6, the V gene TRBV7-2, with D possibly being TRBD1 (6 bases). The V and J ends lost 3 bases and 10 bases respectively, with 16 bases between them. Looked up from germline, CDR1 is SGHTA and CDR2 is FQGNSA. This CDR3 contains 15 residues. This CDR3 is CASSFTGTRGSPLHF. The DNA for the CDR3 is TGTGCCAGCAGCTTTACTGGGACACGGGGATCACCCCTCCACTTT.

This clone was counted a few times. The chain couples TRBV19 to TRBJ2-7; 8 positions agree with TRBD1. This CDR3 spans 15 amino acids. J was trimmed by 1 base and V by 3 bases; bases with no gene match: 5. The germline V gene encodes CDR1 LNHDA and CDR2 SQIVND (reference sequence). CDR3 sequence reads: CASSIGGTGSYEQYF. In nucleotides, the CDR3 is TGTGCCAGTAGTATCGGCGGGACAGGTTCCTACGAGCAGTACTTC.

In this sample, this clone turned up once. The chain recombines TRBV11-3 with TRBJ1-2; D is possibly TRBD1 (6 bases). Trimming removed 1 base from V and 2 bases from J, with 8 bases in between. Germline CDR1 SGHNT, CDR2 YENEEA. This CDR3 is 14 amino acids long. CDR3 amino acids: CASSLVRGNYGYTF. The CDR3 region has the DNA TGTGCCAGCAGCTTAGTGAGGGGGAACTATGGCTACACCTTC.

This chain connects TRBV12-5 to TRBJ2-2; the match to TRBD1 covers 8 bases. The germline gives CDR1 LGHNT, CDR2 FRNRAP. The J segment lost 3 bases and the V segment lost 1 base, leaving 4 bases of the junction unmatched. The CDR3 consists of 16 residues. CDR3 residues: CASGLDGTGHTGELFF. The DNA for the CDR3 is TGTGCTAGTGGTTTGGATGGGACAGGTCACACCGGGGAGCTGTTTTTT.

This clone appeared once. The CDR3 DNA is TGTGCCAGCAGTTTAGGCAGTGTATCTGAAGCTTTCTTT. Encoded protein: CASSLGSVSEAFF. The chain links TRBV27 to TRBJ1-1; D gene ambiguous. The V end was cut by 2 bases, the J end by 6 bases, with 10 bases between. The CDR3 is made up of 13 amino acids. CDR1 is MNHEY, CDR2 SMNVEV, per germline (reference sequence).

The rearrangement uses TRBV6-5 and TRBJ1-2, with 8 positions matching TRBD1. CDR1 MNHEY and CDR2 SVGAGI come from the germline V gene. The CDR3 totals 13 residues. Unmatched junction bases numbered 7, after V lost 7 bases and J lost 6 bases. The CDR3 region has the DNA TGTGCCAGCACCAGACAGACAGGGGATGGCTACACCTTC. Its protein is CASTRQTGDGYTF.

The chain links TRBV21-1 to TRBJ2-7; the table gives TRBD2 as D, unverified against the DNA. TRBV21-1 constitutes a pseudogene. The CDR3 is 16 residues long. The CDR3 DNA reads as TGTGCCAGCAGCAAAGTTGGGCCCGGGGTGGCCTACGAGCAGTACGTC. Translation: CASSKVGPGVAYEQYV.

V gene TRBV7-2 combines with J gene TRBJ1-1; D ambiguous. The V end was cut by 5 bases, the J end by 7 bases, with 20 bases between. CDR1 is SGHTA, CDR2 FQGNSA, per germline. This CDR3 region has 15 residues. DNA for the CDR3: TGTGCCAGCAGCCAAGGACTCGGCACCCGATATGAAGCTTTCTTT. Protein sequence: CASSQGLGTRYEAFF.

The chain recombines TRBV14 with TRBJ1-2; D call uncertain. V was clipped by 1 base and J by 2 bases, with 8 bases between them. CDR3 size: 14 residues. From germline, CDR1 is SGHDN and CDR2 FVKESK. CDR3 sequence: CASSQVALNYGYTF. The CDR3 DNA reads as TGTGCCAGCAGCCAAGTGGCATTAAACTATGGCTACACCTTC.